The sequence of this T cell receptor (beta chain) was determined in a study of blood T cells in healthy people across ages. Study-wide results and limits: In older individuals, TCR beta diversity per million T cells was lower, falling roughly linearly with age.

V was pared by 3 bases and J by 8 bases, with 21 bases between. There are 16 residues in the CDR3. Germline CDR1 reads SGHRS; CDR2 reads YFSETQ. It was with a sample-barcoded 5' primer and a J-beta primer mix that a second PCR of roughly 6 to 11 cycles was run. In TCRdb, the 5' RACE reads were re-called with MiXCR into one record per CDR3 protein. The data show roughly 1.4 million distinct CDR3 sequences, roughly 64% seen once. Remarks on this clonotype: The antigen remains undetermined.

The clonotype comes from a man aged 18 to 29 in good health. The chain combines TRBV5-1 with TRBJ2-1, with a weak D call TRBD2 (7 bases). The sequenced material came from blood. The CDR3 spells CASSSLQGGGIDEQFF. CDR3 DNA sequence: TGCGCCAGCAGCTCCCTACAGGGAGGGGGAATAGATGAGCAGTTCTTC.